The 14 T cell receptor beta chains below all came from one sample that was sequenced in a study of T cell responses to AZD1222 COVID-19 vaccine. Assay used: immunoSEQ multiplex PCR; TCRdb lists only in-frame clones, some missing. The sample records some 22,000 clones, approximately 80% being singletons. Sequenced here: peripheral blood, sampled on day 0 of AZD1222 vaccination. All receptors derive from an adult in good health.

CDR3 coding DNA: TGCAGCGTCATGACAGGGCTAAAAGCTTTCTTT. The encoded protein is CSVMTGLKAFF. The chain combines TRBV29-1 with TRBJ1-1; 7 bases match TRBD1. J gave up 9 bases and V 6 bases, and 7 bases lay outside the gene matches. This CDR3 spans 11 amino acids. CDR1 and CDR2 (germline): SQVTM, ANQGSEA. The variable domain in full, completed from reference TRBV29-1 and TRBJ1-1, reads SAVISQKPSRDICQRGTSLTIQCQVDSQVTMMFWYRQQPGQSLTLIATANQGSEATYESGFVIDKFPISRPNLTFSTLTVSNMSPEDSSIYLCSVMTGLKAFFGQGTRLTVV.

The chain uses TRBV10-1 and TRBJ1-6; the D is unclear. This CDR3 region has 13 residues. The germline gives CDR1 WNHNN, CDR2 SYGVQD (reference sequence). Between the trimmed V and J ends, which lost 6 bases and 10 bases, there was a span of 13 bases. The CDR3 DNA reads as TGCGCCAGCAGAGGAGACACCAGATCACCCCTCCACTTT. Translating gives CASRGDTRSPLHF.

The chain joins TRBV19 to TRBJ2-5; D possibly matches TRBD1 or TRBD2 (6 bases each). The CDR3 loop spans 16 amino acids. V lost 6 bases to trimming and J lost 3 bases, with 20 bases between them. The germline V gene has CDR1 LNHDA and CDR2 SQIVND (reference sequence). The CDR3 here is CASSPEDEGGEETQYF. For the CDR3, the DNA is TGTGCCAGTAGCCCTGAAGACGAGGGGGGTGAAGAGACCCAGTACTTC.

This rearrangement joins TRBV28 to TRBJ2-5; D not certain. Trimming removed 6 bases at V and 0 bases at J, with 2 bases between. The CDR3 spans 11 residues. Germline CDR1 reads MDHEN; CDR2 reads SYDVKM. CDR3 coding DNA: TGTGCCAGCAGGTACCAAGAGACCCAGTACTTC. Encoded protein: CASRYQETQYF.

This sequence joins TRBV5-8 and TRBJ2-7, with D uncertain. V gave up 2 bases and J gave up 7 bases, with 10 bases separating them. Germline-derived CDR1 and CDR2 are SGHTS and YDEGEE. The CDR3 totals 12 residues. CDR3 amino acids: CASSFKVGEQYF. The CDR3 nucleotides are TGTGCCAGCAGCTTCAAGGTTGGTGAGCAGTACTTC.

The V call is TRBV7-9, the J call TRBJ2-7; 9 nucleotides line up with TRBD2. V shed 5 bases and J 7 bases; nucleotides not matched to a gene: 12. The germline V gene encodes CDR1 SEHNR and CDR2 FQNEAQ (reference sequence). This CDR3 is built from 15 residues. CDR3 DNA: TGTGCCAGCAGCGCCCGGCCGGGACTAGCCGGAGAGCAGTACTTC. Translated, it gives CASSARPGLAGEQYF.

This rearrangement joins TRBV30 to TRBJ1-6; the match to TRBD1 covers 9 bases. Germline assignment: CDR1 GTSNPN and CDR2 SVGIG (reference sequence). Trimming took 0 bases from V and 10 from J; bases not matched to a gene: 1. The CDR3 spans 13 residues. The CDR3 sequence: CAWSVTGGSPLHF. In DNA, the CDR3 is TGTGCCTGGAGTGTGACAGGGGGGTCACCCCTCCACTTT.

This chain links TRBV7-9 with TRBJ2-7; possible D gene TRBD1, 7 bases. Germline CDR1 reads SEHNR; CDR2 reads FQNEAQ (reference sequence). The germline V and J ends were trimmed by 4 bases and 4 bases, with 14 bases remaining between them. The CDR3 length is 14 residues. CDR3 sequence: CASSYGGQPYEQYF. The CDR3 DNA follows: TGTGCCAGCAGCTACGGGGGACAGCCTTACGAGCAGTACTTC.

A few counts support this clone. In DNA, the CDR3 is TGTGCCAGCTCCCCAGGGGGCTTGGGCAATCAGCCCCAGCATTTT. It encodes CASSPGGLGNQPQHF. The chain uses TRBV18 and TRBJ1-5, with 8 bases matching TRBD1. Germline CDR1 and CDR2: KGHSH and LQKENI. V dropped 6 bases and J dropped 2; count of bases not matched to a gene: 6. This CDR3 comprises 15 residues.

This chain connects TRBV27 to TRBJ2-7, with a weak D call TRBD1 (5 bases). Germline V CDR1 and CDR2: MNHEY, SMNVEV (reference sequence). This CDR3 region has 18 residues. The V gene lost 1 base and the J gene lost 0 bases, with 19 bases spanning the gap. The CDR3 DNA is TGTGCCAGCAGTTTATACCGGCTTGGGGCGGCGGACTCCTACGAGCAGTACTTC. It encodes CASSLYRLGAADSYEQYF.

This chain uses TRBV19 with TRBJ2-5; TRBD1 or TRBD2 may be the D gene (6 bases each). The CDR3 is 15 amino acids. Germline CDR1 and CDR2: LNHDA and SQIVND (reference sequence). Trimming removed 8 bases from V and 5 bases from J, with 21 bases in between. The chain's CDR3 is CASGPWTAGTETQYF. The CDR3 DNA reads as TGTGCCAGTGGACCATGGACAGCTGGGACTGAGACCCAGTACTTC.

The chain carries TRBV28 and TRBJ1-2, with D possibly matching TRBD1 (6 bases). Germline V gene lookup returns CDR1 MDHEN and CDR2 SYDVKM. Deletions cut 7 bases from V and 10 bases from J, with 19 bases between. The CDR3 sequence is 13 residues long. This CDR3 is CASTQQGQDPYTF. CDR3 DNA sequence: TGTGCCAGCACTCAACAGGGCCAAGACCCCTACACCTTC.

The chain joins TRBV6-1 to TRBJ2-7; TRBD2 matches at 14 bases. Germline CDR1 reads MNHNS; CDR2 reads SASEGT. After removal of 2 bases from V and 2 bases from J, the junction contained 11 bases not matched to a gene. CDR3 length: 19 residues. CDR3 residues: CASSERMGLAGVLTYEQYF. Here the CDR3 DNA reads TGTGCCAGCAGTGAACGCATGGGACTAGCGGGAGTCTTGACCTACGAGCAGTACTTC.

The chain combines TRBV20-1 with TRBJ1-2, with unresolved D. CDR1 is DFQATT, CDR2 SNEGSKA, per germline (reference sequence). The CDR3 length is 10 residues. The V end lost 4 bases, the J end lost 8 bases, and 8 bases lay between the germline ends. The CDR3 DNA follows: TGCAGTGCTATTTTGGGGGGCTACACCTTC. Its translation is CSAILGGYTF.